This T cell receptor beta chain is from a study of shared clonotypes between healthy human individuals. Findings of the study overall: The researchers took only blood, and tissue repertoires probably look different.

The assay was immunoSEQ multiplex PCR, and TCRdb's table has in-frame clones only and misses some. The sample has nearly 1,000,000 clones, 60% to 85% seen once. Trimming shortened V by 4 bases and J by 1 base, and 16 bases separated the two germline ends. Germline V lookup: CDR1 MNHEY, CDR2 SVGAGI. The CDR3 has 16 residues. Note on this clone: Its antigen is not known.

The clonotype comes from a man between 18 and 29 years old in good health. The sequenced sample consisted of memory CD4+ T cells sorted from blood. Subset defined: CD45RA-negative fraction. V usage is TRBV6-5 and J usage is TRBJ1-1; D is undetermined. CDR3 sequence reads: CASSSTPWGANTEAFF. CDR3 nucleotide sequence: TGTGCCAGCAGTTCGACCCCATGGGGAGCGAACACTGAAGCTTTCTTT.